The 6 T cell receptor beta chains below come from one sample, sequenced in a study of regulatory T cells in long-lasting Graves disease. Through Arm-PCR of CDR3 regions and iRepertoire HTBI primers, TCR beta libraries were built. One entry per CDR3 protein, called by TCRdb with MiXCR from the multiplex PCR reads. The sample includes roughly 400,000 distinct CDR3 sequences, roughly 23% seen only once; the top ten take 13% to 15%. As to time point: persistent/refractory GD, antithyroid drugs over 5 years with positive TRAb. PBMCs were the source of the RNA used for TCR sequencing. Sequenced here: peripheral blood mononuclear cells (PBMCs), sampled when the disease was refractory, from a patient treated with antithyroid drugs. The receptors were sampled from a female donor with Graves disease.

This clonotype appeared a few times. The chain uses TRBV6-2 or TRBV6-3 and TRBJ1-3, with TRBD1 as a possible D gene (6 bases). The CDR3 length is 14 residues. Germline CDR1 reads MNHEY; CDR2 reads SVGEGT. V was cut by 8 bases and J by 4 bases, with 15 bases left in between. The CDR3 loop reads CASLNRVEGNTIYF. The CDR3 nucleotides read TGTGCCAGCCTAAACAGGGTCGAGGGAAACACCATATATTTT.

There are a few counts of this clonotype. V usage is TRBV5-1 and J usage is TRBJ2-7; 12 nucleotides align to TRBD2. The CDR3 extends over 14 amino acids. Germline values: CDR1 SGHRS, CDR2 YFSETQ. V gave up 2 bases and J gave up 7 bases; unmatched junction bases: 4. CDR3 in amino acids: CASSFRLAGEEQYF. The CDR3 nucleotides read TGCGCCAGCAGCTTTCGACTAGCGGGAGAAGAGCAGTACTTC.

Regarding this clonotype: A much more abundant neighbour one base away suggests this may be a read error. The J gene is TRBJ1-1, the V gene TRBV2; D not certain. This CDR3 is 12 amino acids long. The germline V gene has CDR1 SNHLY and CDR2 FYNNEI. The CDR3 loop reads CASSPIRTEASF. The CDR3 coding sequence is TGTGCCAGCAGTCCCATACGCACTGAAGCTTCCTTT. The entire variable domain, with the rest obtained from reference TRBV2 and TRBJ1-1, is as follows: EPEVTQTPSHQVTQMGQEVILRCVPISNHLYFYWYRQILGQKVEFLVSFYNNEISEKSEIFDDQFSVERPDGSNFTLKIRSTKLEDSAMYFCASSPIRTEASFGQGTRLTVV.

The chain joins TRBV30 to TRBJ2-7, with D perhaps matching TRBD1 (6 bases). The germline gives CDR1 GTSNPN, CDR2 SVGIG (reference sequence). The CDR3 length is 12 residues. V was cut by 2 bases and J by 6 bases, with 11 bases left in between. The CDR3 loop is CAWSLTGLEQYF. As DNA, the CDR3 is TGTGCCTGGAGTTTAACAGGGCTCGAGCAGTACTTC.

The chain links TRBV28 to TRBJ2-5; TRBD1 agrees at 10 bases. Germline V gives CDR1 MDHEN, CDR2 SYDVKM. CDR3 length: 16 residues. V dropped 3 bases and J dropped 4; count of bases not matched to a gene: 8. CDR3 in amino acids: CASSFSGTGEPETQYF. The CDR3 DNA reads TGTGCCAGCAGTTTCTCCGGGACAGGGGAACCAGAGACCCAGTACTTC.

CDR3 loop: CASRPRLLAKNIQYF. CDR3 DNA: TGTGCCAGCAGACCCCGGTTGTTAGCCAAAAACATTCAGTACTTC. The chain links TRBV12-3 or TRBV12-4 to TRBJ2-4; D gene uncertain. The V and J ends lost 6 bases and 0 bases respectively, with 12 bases between them. The CDR3 has 15 residues.